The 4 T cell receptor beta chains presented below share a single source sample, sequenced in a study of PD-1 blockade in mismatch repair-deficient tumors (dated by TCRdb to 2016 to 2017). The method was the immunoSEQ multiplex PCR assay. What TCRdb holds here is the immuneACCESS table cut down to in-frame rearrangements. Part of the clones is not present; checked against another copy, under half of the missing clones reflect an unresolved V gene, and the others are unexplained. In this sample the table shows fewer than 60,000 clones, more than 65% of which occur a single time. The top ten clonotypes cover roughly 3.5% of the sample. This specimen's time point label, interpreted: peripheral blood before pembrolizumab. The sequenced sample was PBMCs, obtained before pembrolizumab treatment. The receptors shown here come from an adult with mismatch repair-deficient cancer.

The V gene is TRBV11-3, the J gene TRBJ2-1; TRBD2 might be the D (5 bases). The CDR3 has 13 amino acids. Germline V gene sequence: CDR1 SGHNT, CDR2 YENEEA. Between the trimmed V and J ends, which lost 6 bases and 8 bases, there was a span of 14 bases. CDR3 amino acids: CASRLASLDEQFF. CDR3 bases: TGTGCCAGCAGACTCGCTAGCTTGGATGAGCAGTTCTTC. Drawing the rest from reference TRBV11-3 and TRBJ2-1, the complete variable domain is EAGVVQSPRYKIIEKKQPVAFWCNPISGHNTLYWYLQNLGQGPELLIRYENEEAVDDSQLPKDRFSAERLKGVDSTLKIQPAELGDSAVYLCASRLASLDEQFFGPGTRLTVL.

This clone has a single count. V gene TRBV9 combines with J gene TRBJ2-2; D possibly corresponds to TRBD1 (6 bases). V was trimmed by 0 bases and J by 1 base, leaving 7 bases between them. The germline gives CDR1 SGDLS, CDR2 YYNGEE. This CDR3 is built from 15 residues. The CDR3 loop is CASSVEGQNTGELFF. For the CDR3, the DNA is TGTGCCAGCAGCGTAGAGGGACAGAACACCGGGGAGCTGTTTTTT. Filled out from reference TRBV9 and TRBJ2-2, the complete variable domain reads DSGVTQTPKHLITATGQRVTLRCSPRSGDLSVYWYQQSLDQGLQFLIQYYNGEERAKGNILERFSAQQFPDLHSELNLSSLELGDSALYFCASSVEGQNTGELFFGEGSRLTVL.

For the CDR3, the DNA is TGTGCCAGCGGATACAGGGGTGGGGAGCAGTTCTTC. Encoded protein: CASGYRGGEQFF. The J gene is TRBJ2-1, the V gene TRBV27; 7 nucleotides match TRBD1. The germline V gene has CDR1 MNHEY and CDR2 SMNVEV (reference sequence). The CDR3 consists of 12 residues. With V trimmed by 8 bases and J by 10 bases, 8 bases remained unmatched.

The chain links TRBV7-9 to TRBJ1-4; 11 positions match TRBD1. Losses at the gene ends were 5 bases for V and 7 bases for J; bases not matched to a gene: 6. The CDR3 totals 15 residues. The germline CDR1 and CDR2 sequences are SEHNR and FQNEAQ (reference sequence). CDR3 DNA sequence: TGTGCCAGCAGCAAAGGACAGGGGGCGAGTGAAAAACTGTTTTTT. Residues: CASSKGQGASEKLFF.